This T cell receptor beta chain was profiled in a study of cytomegalovirus exposure and HLA in healthy donors. For the study at large: The same platform as the roughly 670 first-cohort repertoires was used for the roughly 130 validation repertoires, a later analysis reported.

Trimming took 3 bases from V and 6 from J; bases not matched to a gene: 4. The V gene's germline CDR1 is LNHDA and CDR2 SQIVND (reference sequence). This CDR3 spans 13 amino acids. Generated by immunoSEQ multiplex PCR, the TCRdb table keeps only in-frame clones and is missing some. The sample shows more than 90,000 clones, about 82% of them seen only once. Whole-study results and caveats: Cytomegalovirus-associated TCR beta chains were listed, numbering approximately 150. Many donors shared some public TCRs, even though most TCR sequences were rare.

A word on this clone: The antigen remains undetermined. Other nucleotide sequences in the sample specify the same CDR3.

The chain links TRBV19 to TRBJ1-2; TRBD1 matches at 7 bases. The sequenced sample was PBMCs. The sequence was collected from a young man in good health and CMV-seronegative. The DNA of the CDR3 is TGTGCCAGTAGTATTAGGGGGCGCGATGGCTACACCTTC. The encoded protein is CASSIRGRDGYTF.